What follows are 10 T cell receptor beta chains derived from one specimen sequenced in a study of blood T cells in healthy people across ages. For the second PCR, which ran for about 6 to 11 cycles, a sample-barcoded 5' primer and a J-beta primer mix were used. TCRdb re-derived calls from the 5' RACE reads in MiXCR, one entry per CDR3 protein. The data hold hundreds of thousands of distinct CDR3 sequences, with under 30% observed a single time. Sequencing input: blood. These TCRs come from a woman older than 75 in good health.

This clonotype appeared a few times. The gene calls are TRBV11-2 and TRBJ1-5, with TRBD1 matching 9 bases. With 5 bases clipped from V and 7 bases from J, the junction kept 6 bases outside the gene matches. CDR1 is SGHAT and CDR2 is FQNNGV in the germline V gene. This CDR3 is built from 14 residues. The DNA of the CDR3 is TGTGCCAGCAGCCGAGGGACAGGGAAACAGCCCCAGCATTTT. Its protein is CASSRGTGKQPQHF.

This clonotype has at least ten counts. The chain links TRBV15 to TRBJ2-1, with D hard to call. Per germline, CDR1 LNHNV and CDR2 YYDKDF (reference sequence). The CDR3 runs 15 residues. With 4 bases removed from V and 1 base from J, the gap between germline ends came to 11 bases. The CDR3 protein is CATSTDANSYNEQFF. The CDR3 DNA reads as TGTGCCACCAGCACAGATGCCAATTCCTACAATGAGCAGTTCTTC.

The rearrangement links TRBV6-1 to TRBJ1-4; D unresolved. Trimming stripped 6 bases from V and 3 bases from J, with 20 bases between. Germline CDR1 and CDR2: MNHNS and SASEGT. The CDR3 spans 17 residues. The CDR3 DNA is TGTGCCAGCAGCAAACTCTCGATAGGGCCCCCTAATGAAAAACTGTTTTTT. It specifies CASSKLSIGPPNEKLFF.

This clonotype was found many times. The V and J genes are TRBV20-1 and TRBJ1-2; D is undetermined. CDR3 length: 14 amino acids. Germline CDR1 reads DFQATT; CDR2 reads SNEGSKA (reference sequence). The V gene lost 6 bases and the J gene lost 1 base, with 15 bases spanning the gap. CDR3 sequence: CSASHGRNNYGYTF. CDR3 nucleotide sequence: TGCAGTGCCTCCCATGGCCGGAATAACTATGGCTACACCTTC.

V gene TRBV5-1 combines with J gene TRBJ2-4; 8 bases match TRBD1. The J call may be in error: the DNA end matches TRBJ2-7 better. This CDR3 has 14 residues. Germline V gene lookup returns CDR1 SGHRS and CDR2 YFSETQ. The CDR3 protein is CASSPRDRFDEQYF. Here the CDR3 DNA reads TGCGCCAGCAGCCCCCGGGACAGGTTCGACGAGCAGTACTTC.

This clonotype was recorded at least ten times. The V call is TRBV20-1, the J call TRBJ1-5; tentatively, D is TRBD1 (5 bases). Germline CDR1 is DFQATT and CDR2 is SNEGSKA (reference sequence). V lost 6 bases to trimming and J lost 1 base, with 13 bases between them. CDR3 size: 14 residues. The DNA for the CDR3 is TGCAGTGCCACCCTGGGGGGGAGCAATCAGCCCCAGCATTTT. The encoded protein is CSATLGGSNQPQHF.

Ten or more counts support this clonotype. This CDR3 is CASSTQGSDYGYTF. CDR3 nucleotides: TGCGCCAGCAGCACACAGGGGAGCGACTATGGCTACACCTTC. The chain links TRBV5-1 to TRBJ1-2, with 7 nucleotides matching TRBD1. The CDR3 loop spans 14 amino acids. Trimming removed 4 bases from V and 3 bases from J; junction bases left unmatched: 6. CDR1 and CDR2 from the germline V gene are SGHRS and YFSETQ.

This clonotype was counted many times. The chain has TRBV5-1 and TRBJ2-5; the D gene is possibly TRBD2 (6 bases). The CDR3 sequence is 14 residues long. Germline V gene sequence: CDR1 SGHRS, CDR2 YFSETQ. V was cut by 3 bases and J by 2 bases, with 11 bases left in between. CDR3 nucleotides: TGCGCCAGCAGCTCGGGGGACCTGCAAGAGACCCAGTACTTC. This sequence encodes CASSSGDLQETQYF.

The CDR3 bases are TGTGCCAGAGATAACGGGGTAACTTATAAAATGAGCAATCAGCCCCAGCATTTT. Its protein is CARDNGVTYKMSNQPQHF. The rearrangement joins TRBV14 to TRBJ1-5; D is ambiguous. The CDR3 has 18 residues. Between the trimmed V and J ends, which lost 9 bases and 1 base, there was a span of 25 bases. Per the germline V gene, CDR1 is SGHDN and CDR2 is FVKESK.

Only one count was recorded for this clonotype. This chain joins TRBV5-1 and TRBJ2-4; D is tentatively TRBD1 or TRBD2 (6 bases each). Germline CDR1 and CDR2: SGHRS and YFSETQ. Trimming shortened V by 0 bases and J by 3 bases, and 10 bases separated the two germline ends. This CDR3 comprises 15 residues. CDR3 region: CASSLGGADKNIQYF. DNA for the CDR3: TGCGCCAGCAGCTTGGGGGGGGCCGACAAAAACATTCAGTACTTC. The complete variable domain, with remaining parts taken from reference TRBV5-1 and TRBJ2-4, reads KAGVTQTPRYLIKTRGQQVTLSCSPISGHRSVSWYQQTPGQGLQFLFEYFSETQRNKGNFPGRFSGRQFSNSRSEMNVSTLELGDSALYLCASSLGGADKNIQYFGAGTRLSVL.